The 6 T cell receptor beta chains in this list originate from one sample, sequenced in a study of T cells in Graves' hyperthyroidism and ophthalmopathy. Researchers amplified the TCR beta CDR3 regions from RNA transcripts. The HTBI primer set was used in a first-round RT-PCR of the TCR CDR3. MiXCR was run by TCRdb on the multiplex PCR reads, yielding one entry per CDR3 protein. The repertoire has approximately 200,000 distinct CDR3 sequences, around 18% of them found once; the top ten carry roughly 44%. The specimen sequenced was blood. These receptors came from a man aged 40-49 years with Graves' hyperthyroidism.

This clonotype was detected many times. CDR3 loop: CAWNRQGNYEQYF. The CDR3 DNA reads TGTGCCTGGAATCGACAGGGAAACTACGAGCAGTACTTC. The chain joins TRBV30 to TRBJ2-7; 7 bases are shared with TRBD1. Trimming removed 4 bases from V and 3 bases from J; junction bases left unmatched: 6. Germline lookup yields CDR1 GTSNPN and CDR2 SVGIG (reference sequence). CDR3 length: 13 residues.

This clonotype was seen at least ten times. J is TRBJ2-1 and V is TRBV20-1; no firm D call. Germline loops: CDR1 DFQATT, CDR2 SNEGSKA (reference sequence). Trimming shortened V by 0 bases and J by 8 bases, and 5 bases separated the two germline ends. The CDR3 runs to 11 residues. The CDR3 DNA is TGCAGTGCTAGAGATTCCTATGAGCAGTTCTTC. Amino acids: CSARDSYEQFF.

This CDR3 reads CSVDLQGAGETQYF. CDR3 bases: TGCAGCGTCGACTTACAGGGGGCGGGGGAGACCCAGTACTTC. This sequence joins TRBV29-1 and TRBJ2-5, with 9 bases lining up with TRBD1. The CDR3 sequence is 14 residues long. Germline-derived CDR1 and CDR2 are SQVTM and ANQGSEA. V gave up 6 bases and J gave up 5 bases; unmatched junction bases: 10.

V gene TRBV11-2 combines with J gene TRBJ2-5; possibly TRBD2 for D (6 bases). V lost 5 bases to trimming and J lost 5 bases, with 18 bases between them. The CDR3 has 15 amino acids. Germline CDR1 and CDR2: SGHAT and FQNNGV. CDR3 loop: CASSRGTRRSETQYF. The CDR3 DNA follows: TGTGCCAGCAGCCGCGGGACTCGCAGGAGCGAGACCCAGTACTTC. The whole variable domain, filled in from reference TRBV11-2 and TRBJ2-5, reads EAGVAQSPRYKIIEKRQSVAFWCNPISGHATLYWYQQILGQGPKLLIQFQNNGVVDDSQLPKDRFSAERLKGVDSTLKIQPAKLEDSAVYLCASSRGTRRSETQYFGPGTRLLVL.

A word on this clonotype: A single base separates this from a much larger clone, so it may be a read error. V gene TRBV27 combines with J gene TRBJ2-1, with D perhaps TRBD2 (7 bases). Germline V gives CDR1 MNHEY, CDR2 SMNVEV (reference sequence). The CDR3 is made up of 14 amino acids. The CDR3 sequence is CVSSSGGPYNEQFF. The CDR3 nucleotides read TGTGTCAGCAGTTCGGGGGGCCCTTACAATGAGCAGTTCTTC.

A few counts support this clonotype. V is TRBV25-1 and J is TRBJ2-7; no clear D gene. V dropped 3 bases and J dropped 3 bases, with 9 bases sitting between them. CDR1 and CDR2 from the germline V gene are MGHDK and SYGVNS. The CDR3 consists of 13 residues. Here the CDR3 reads CASSDRPFYEQYF. The CDR3 DNA is TGTGCCAGCAGTGATAGGCCCTTCTACGAGCAGTACTTC.